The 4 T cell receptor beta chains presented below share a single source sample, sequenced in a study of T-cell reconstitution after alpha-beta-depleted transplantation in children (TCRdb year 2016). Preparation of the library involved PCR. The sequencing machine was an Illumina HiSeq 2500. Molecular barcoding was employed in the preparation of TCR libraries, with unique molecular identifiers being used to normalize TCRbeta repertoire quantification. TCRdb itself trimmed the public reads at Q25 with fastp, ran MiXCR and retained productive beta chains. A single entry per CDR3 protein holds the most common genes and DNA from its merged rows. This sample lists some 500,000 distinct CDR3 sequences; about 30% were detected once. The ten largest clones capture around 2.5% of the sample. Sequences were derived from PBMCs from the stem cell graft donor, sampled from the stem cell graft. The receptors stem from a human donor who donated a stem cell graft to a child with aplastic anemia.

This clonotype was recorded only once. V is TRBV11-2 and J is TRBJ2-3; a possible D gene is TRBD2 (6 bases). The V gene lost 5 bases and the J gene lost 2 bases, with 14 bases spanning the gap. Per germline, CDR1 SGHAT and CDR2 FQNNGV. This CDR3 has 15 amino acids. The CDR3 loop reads CASSDWGGDTDTQYF. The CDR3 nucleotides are TGTGCCAGCAGCGACTGGGGCGGGGACACAGATACGCAGTATTTT.

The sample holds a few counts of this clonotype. Here the CDR3 reads CASSLLGLGVSHEQFF. In DNA, the CDR3 is TGTGCCAGCAGCTTATTGGGACTAGGAGTAAGTCATGAGCAGTTCTTC. This chain uses TRBV7-9 with TRBJ2-1; 8 positions match TRBD2. J lost 8 bases, V lost 2 bases, and 11 bases had no gene match. The CDR3 has 16 amino acids. Germline values: CDR1 SEHNR, CDR2 FQNEAQ (reference sequence). Variable domain in full (rest from reference TRBV7-9 and TRBJ2-1): DTGVSQNPRHKITKRGQNVTFRCDPISEHNRLYWYRQTLGQGPEFLTYFQNEAQLEKSRLLSDRFSAERPKGSFSTLEIQRTEQGDSAMYLCASSLLGLGVSHEQFFGPGTRLTVL.

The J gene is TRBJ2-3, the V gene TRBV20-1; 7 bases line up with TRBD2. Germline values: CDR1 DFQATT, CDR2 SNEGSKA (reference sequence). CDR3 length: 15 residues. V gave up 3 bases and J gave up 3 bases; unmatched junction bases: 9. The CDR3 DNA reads TGCAGTGCTAGCGGGAGGAGTAGGGGAACAGATACGCAGTATTTT. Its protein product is CSASGRSRGTDTQYF.

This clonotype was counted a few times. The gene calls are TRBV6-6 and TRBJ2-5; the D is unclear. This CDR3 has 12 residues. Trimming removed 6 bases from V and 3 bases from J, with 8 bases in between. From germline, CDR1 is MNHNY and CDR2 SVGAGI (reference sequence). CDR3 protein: CASSLWEETQYF. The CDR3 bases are TGTGCCAGCAGCCTTTGGGAAGAGACCCAGTACTTC.